This T cell receptor (beta chain) was observed in a study of siplizumab effects on memory and regulatory T cells (dated by TCRdb to between 2017 and 2020). Study-level background: The effect of the anti-CD2 antibody siplizumab on alloreactive T-cell subsets was examined in allogeneic mixed lymphocyte reactions constructed from human PBMCs. Broader findings and caveats from the paper: Compared with memory T cells, unstimulated naive T cells appeared more diverse, and naive cells seemed to make a substantial contribution to the alloresponse. Among mappable alloreactive CD4+ clones, the Treg-derived fraction averaged 68.8% with siplizumab versus around 25% in control reactions. Because sequences below about 10^-5 frequency were poorly captured, only a minor fraction of alloreactive clones could be mapped to unstimulated subsets. The cumulative frequency of alloreactive sequences traceable to unstimulated CD4+ memory T cells was significantly reduced by siplizumab. Whether proliferating Tregs from siplizumab cultures were suppressive was not functionally confirmed. For roughly 75-97% of proliferating CD4+ or CD8+ clones, no naive or memory phenotype could be assigned.

The library was built by means of the immunoSEQ multiplex PCR assay. Each sample had 85,000 to 100,000 TCR templates assayed by the deep sequencing platform. Genomic DNA extracted from sorted T cells was the material used for TCRbeta CDR3 sequencing. The study's processing was this. The R programming language was used for clonal analysis of TCRbeta CDR3 data. Unstimulated samples were compared with post-reaction CFSE-low samples to define alloreactive CD4+ and CD8+ clones. Alloreactive CD4+ clones were assigned to regulatory or non-regulatory origin by matching sequences to sorted unstimulated Treg and non-Treg repertoires. TCRdb took over this immuneACCESS table, retaining in-frame rearrangements with V and J assigned. Such tables are incomplete; in checked studies, under half of the missing clones stem from an unresolved V gene, and the remainder is unexplained. That table gives V, J and clone size, and the DNA gave D and trimming. Counted in this sample were some 100,000 clones; 91% of them appeared once. Jointly, the top ten make up roughly 2.5% of the sample.

Taken from cysteine to phenylalanine, the CDR3 has 15 residues. This entry keeps only the CDR3 DNA: 45 bases, framed from base 1. Sequences MNHNY (CDR1) and SVGAGI (CDR2) are obtained from the germline V gene (reference sequence). V is cut back by 7 bases and J by 5 bases, with 12 bases in the junction unmatched. Sorted unstimulated T cells and proliferating T cells recovered from mixed lymphocyte reactions were subjected to TCRbeta CDR3 sequencing. Fresh whole blood from ten HLA-typed healthy donors was used as the source from which PBMCs were isolated. A note on this clone: Its antigen is still unknown. It has no much larger one-base neighbor in the sample; base qualities were not kept.

Input material: CD4+ T cells sorted from blood. The sequence was collected from a human donor in good health. Some clones in this sample may be carry-over from other donors' samples. The rearranged chain carries TRBV6-6 and TRBJ1-1, and TRBD1 aligns with 8 junction nucleotides. The DNA is TGTGCCAGCATTTTTCCCAGGGGGCTCAGTACTGAAGCTTTCTTT. Translation gives CASIFPRGLSTEAFF.